The 19 T cell receptor beta chains below all came from one sample that was sequenced in a study of T-cell memory formation after mild COVID-19. TCRdb used MiXCR to reprocess the 5' RACE reads, holding one entry per CDR3 protein. Of approximately 490,000 distinct CDR3 sequences listed, over 20% are singletons. The sequenced sample was PBMCs or a T cell subset sorted from them (not recorded which). All receptors come from an adult woman who had mild COVID-19 (a few samples of this study predate the infection). Cell type and time point are not known.

This clonotype was detected only a few times. J is TRBJ2-3 and V is TRBV7-2; D call uncertain. V lost 1 base and J lost 5, with 7 bases in between. The CDR3 totals 13 residues. CDR1 and CDR2 (germline): SGHTA, FQGNSA. CDR3 amino acids: CASSLDWVDTQYF. The CDR3 DNA reads TGTGCCAGCAGCTTAGACTGGGTAGATACGCAGTATTTT.

This clonotype was recorded at least ten times. This chain uses TRBV7-2 with TRBJ2-7, with 8 bases identical to TRBD1. Germline V gene sequence: CDR1 SGHTA, CDR2 FQGNSA. CDR3 size: 14 residues. Trimming removed 5 bases from V and 6 bases from J; junction bases left unmatched: 9. The CDR3 DNA reads TGTGCCAGCAGCACCCCCGGACAGGGTATCGAGCAGTACTTC. It translates to CASSTPGQGIEQYF.

This clonotype was detected only a few times. J is TRBJ1-4 and V is TRBV12-3 or TRBV12-4, with 8 nucleotides matching TRBD1. This CDR3 has 14 amino acids. V was pared by 4 bases and J by 6 bases, with 4 bases of the junction left unmatched. CDR3 protein: CASSSRQGHEKLFF. Here the CDR3 DNA reads TGTGCCAGCAGTTCCCGACAGGGGCATGAAAAACTGTTTTTT.

This clonotype was seen only a few times. This chain links TRBV3-1 with TRBJ1-5, with D perhaps TRBD1 (5 bases). The CDR3 runs to 15 residues. V shed 1 base and J shed 7 bases, with 14 bases lying between them. CDR1 is LGHDT, CDR2 YNNKEL, per germline (reference sequence). The DNA of the CDR3 is TGTGCCAGCAGCCAAGCTACGGGGGGAGCCCAGCCCCAGCATTTT. The encoded protein is CASSQATGGAQPQHF.

This clonotype came up many times. CDR3 region: CASSAAGALTDTQYF. In DNA, the CDR3 is TGTGCCAGCAGCGCAGCGGGGGCCCTCACAGATACGCAGTATTTT. The chain is built from TRBV9 and TRBJ2-3, with 8 bases fitting TRBD2. V lost 3 bases and J lost 2; bases outside the gene matches: 5. CDR1 and CDR2 (germline): SGDLS, YYNGEE. The CDR3 has 15 residues.

This clonotype was seen ten or more times. The chain has TRBV7-9 and TRBJ2-7; D gene uncertain. This CDR3 region has 14 residues. The V end was cut by 2 bases, the J end by 1 base, with 9 bases between. Germline loops: CDR1 SEHNR, CDR2 FQNEAQ (reference sequence). This chain's CDR3 is CASSLSGLSYEQYF. The DNA for the CDR3 is TGTGCCAGCAGCTTATCCGGTCTTTCCTACGAGCAGTACTTC.

The chain carries TRBV7-2 and TRBJ1-3; no reliable D call. CDR3 length equals 14 residues. CDR1 is SGHTA, CDR2 FQGNSA, per germline. Trimming took off 5 bases at V and 11 bases at J, with 19 bases between the two ends. The CDR3 reads CASSPQNAAVAIYF. DNA for the CDR3: TGTGCCAGCAGCCCCCAGAACGCGGCAGTGGCCATATATTTT. Using reference TRBV7-2 and TRBJ1-3 for the parts outside the CDR3, the full variable domain is GAGVSQSPSNKVTEKGKDVELRCDPISGHTALYWYRQSLGQGLEFLIYFQGNSAPDKSGLPSDRFSAERTGGSVSTLTIQRTQQEDSAVYLCASSPQNAAVAIYFGEGSWLTVV.

The chain combines TRBV7-2 with TRBJ2-4, with no clear D. The CDR3 totals 14 residues. V lost 3 bases to trimming and J lost 8 bases, with 14 bases between them. CDR1 is SGHTA, CDR2 FQGNSA, per germline. The CDR3 nucleotides read TGTGCCAGCAGCTTGCCGCCTGAGACGCACATTCAGTACTTC. This translates into CASSLPPETHIQYF.

This sequence joins TRBV6-2 or TRBV6-3 and TRBJ2-2, with D possibly matching TRBD2 (6 bases). V lost 2 bases and J lost 2, with 9 bases in between. CDR3 length equals 15 residues. Looked up from germline, CDR1 is MNHEY and CDR2 is SVGEGT. CDR3 loop: CASSYAGPNTGELFF. DNA of the CDR3: TGTGCCAGCAGTTACGCGGGACCAAACACCGGGGAGCTGTTTTTT.

This clonotype was detected only a few times. This sequence joins TRBV20-1 and TRBJ2-3; D unclear. V lost 4 bases and J lost 6, with 8 bases in between. The CDR3 covers 11 residues. Germline V lookup: CDR1 DFQATT, CDR2 SNEGSKA (reference sequence). As DNA, the CDR3 is TGCAGTGCTAAGCAGAGGGATACGCAGTATTTT. Residues: CSAKQRDTQYF.

The rearrangement uses TRBV6-1 and TRBJ2-3, with TRBD1 matching over 10 bases. CDR3 length: 15 amino acids. Per the germline V gene, CDR1 is MNHNS and CDR2 is SASEGT. With V trimmed by 6 bases and J by 2 bases, 5 bases remained unmatched. The CDR3 DNA follows: TGTGCCAGCAGGGGACAGGGGTCCCACACAGATACGCAGTATTTT. It specifies CASRGQGSHTDTQYF.

This sequence joins TRBV6-2 or TRBV6-3 and TRBJ2-7, with TRBD1 identical over 7 bases. The V gene's germline CDR1 is MNHEY and CDR2 SVGEGT. The CDR3 has 15 amino acids. V shed 6 bases and J 3 bases; nucleotides not matched to a gene: 11. The DNA for the CDR3 is TGTGCCAGCAGCCCCTTGTCGGGACAGCTCTACGAGCAGTACTTC. It specifies CASSPLSGQLYEQYF.

This clonotype was observed a few times. J is TRBJ1-5 and V is TRBV19; 11 bases map to TRBD1. Germline V gene sequence: CDR1 LNHDA, CDR2 SQIVND (reference sequence). The CDR3 is 15 residues long. V lost 4 bases and J lost 9; bases outside the gene matches: 8. CDR3 in DNA: TGTGCCAGTAGTACCGGGACAGGGGGTTTGTCGCCCCAGCATTTT. Amino acids: CASSTGTGGLSPQHF.

This clonotype was picked up many times. V and J are TRBV30 and TRBJ2-1; unclear D gene. Germline V gene sequence: CDR1 GTSNPN, CDR2 SVGIG (reference sequence). The CDR3 extends over 13 amino acids. V was shortened by 3 bases and J by 2 bases, with 8 bases between the two germline ends. CDR3 sequence (DNA): TGTGCCTGGAGGAAAGCCGCCTACAATGAGCAGTTCTTC. It yields the protein CAWRKAAYNEQFF.

This chain connects TRBV20-1 to TRBJ2-1, with D possibly matching TRBD2 (5 bases). The V and J ends lost 3 bases and 4 bases respectively, with 16 bases between them. CDR1 and CDR2 from the germline V gene are DFQATT and SNEGSKA (reference sequence). The length of the CDR3 is 15 residues. The CDR3 protein is CSARDPGFSYNEQFF. Written as DNA, the CDR3 is TGCAGTGCTAGGGACCCGGGGTTTTCGTACAATGAGCAGTTCTTC.

The chain joins TRBV7-6 to TRBJ2-7, with D perhaps TRBD1 (5 bases). Germline V gene sequence: CDR1 SGHVS, CDR2 FNYEAQ. Trimming removed 5 bases from V and 3 bases from J, with 14 bases in between. CDR3 length equals 14 residues. The CDR3 DNA follows: TGTGCCAGCAGCCCTACAAGGGGCAGCTACGAGCAGTACTTC. This encodes CASSPTRGSYEQYF.

Only a few counts were recorded for this clonotype. V and J are TRBV20-1 and TRBJ2-7; TRBD1 agrees at 8 bases. V dropped 3 bases and J dropped 3; count of bases not matched to a gene: 19. The germline CDR1 and CDR2 sequences are DFQATT and SNEGSKA (reference sequence). The CDR3 runs to 18 residues. CDR3 protein: CSASRPGQAFAYDYEQYF. In nucleotides, the CDR3 is TGCAGTGCTAGTCGGCCGGGACAGGCTTTTGCCTATGACTACGAGCAGTACTTC.

The CDR3, as DNA: TGTGCCAGCAGCTTGCCGATGTGGAATTCACCCCTCCACTTT. It specifies CASSLPMWNSPLHF. The chain is built from TRBV5-6 and TRBJ1-6; D call uncertain. Germline CDR1 SGHDT, CDR2 YYEEEE. The CDR3 consists of 14 residues. Trimming shortened V by 1 base and J by 7 bases, and 9 bases separated the two germline ends.

This clonotype was seen more than once but under ten times. The chain joins TRBV6-2 or TRBV6-3 to TRBJ2-7; no definite D call. Germline V gene lookup returns CDR1 MNHEY and CDR2 SVGEGT. This CDR3 is 14 amino acids long. With 2 bases removed from V and 3 bases from J, the gap between germline ends came to 11 bases. This chain's CDR3 is CASSYTMELYEQYF. DNA of the CDR3: TGTGCCAGCAGTTACACAATGGAACTCTACGAGCAGTACTTC.